This paragraph covers one TCR beta chain sequence. Its antigen specificity is not known. No much larger clone is present one base from it, and per-base qualities are unavailable. Unmatched junction bases come to 15, with V trimmed by 6 bases and J by 3 bases. From the cysteine through the phenylalanine, the CDR3 covers 19 amino acids. The entry retains the CDR3 DNA only, 57 bases that are in frame from base 1. In the germline V gene, CDR1 corresponds to SNHLY and CDR2 to FYNNEI. Preparation of the library involved the immunoSEQ multiplex PCR assay. The multiplex PCR relied on a mix of 60 forward primers for TCR Vbeta segments and 13 reverse primers for TCR Jbeta segments. The CDR3 region of rearranged TCR beta genes was amplified from genomic DNA by a multiplex PCR assay. Amplified TCR beta libraries were sequenced as 87-base-pair reads on the Illumina HiSeq System. The authors' pipeline ran thus. In a later analysis, tens of millions of unique TCR beta chains were counted across the approximately 640 repertoires, and roughly 10 million of these chains were shared by at least two donors. To remove PCR and sequencing errors, raw reads were error-corrected and collapsed into unique sequences using a nearest-neighbor algorithm that merged closely related sequences. CDR3 sequences were aligned to IMGT reference sequences to assign V, D and J gene segments. Each retained sequence needed at least a six-nucleotide match to both a V gene segment and a J gene segment. Rearrangements were classified as productive when the CDR3 lacked stop codons and remained in frame with V and J, and all other rearrangements were classified as non-productive. CDR3 was defined by IMGT convention, running from the second conserved V-encoded cysteine to the conserved J-encoded phenylalanine. In an earlier analysis of roughly 610 of the donors, sequences lacking an unambiguous match to a single V gene segment were excluded. In an earlier analysis of about 590 of the donors, a V segment was called functional when productive rearrangements were above 56.7%, and segregating when the standard deviation between donors exceeded 5%. To diagnose cytomegalovirus status from the catalog of TCR beta chain sequences, a statistical classification framework was built. V and J gene assignment, in a later analysis, came from comparing TCR nucleotide sequences with IMGT/GENE-DB human TR gene sequences. The TCRdist pipeline was used in a later analysis to assign CDR3 sequences and most-parsimonious VDJ recombination scenarios. In a later analysis, every TCR beta chain was defined by the combination of its CDR3 amino acid sequence and its V-gene family, and reads without a unique V-gene family were dropped. In a later analysis, nearly 600 highly shared, low-generation-probability nucleotide sequences were removed to address suspected cross-contamination and a sequencing artifact. In a later analysis, a clonal expansion index was calculated for each public chain from normalized within-repertoire ranks of inferred template counts. A later analysis computed generation probabilities with a VDJ recombination model fitted to out-of-frame rearrangements, and checked the results against IGoR. A later analysis scored TCR-TCR, TCR-HLA and TCR-CMV co-occurrence with hypergeometric tests, applying a repertoire-size bias correction to TCR pairs. To estimate false discovery rates, a later analysis permuted the HLA or CMV assignments 20 times. In a later analysis, co-occurring TCRs were grouped using DBSCAN, with TCRdist sequence similarity added in when clustering inside HLA-allele-positive subsets. Repertoires with fewer than 30,000 or more than 120,000 public chains were left out of co-occurrence clustering, as were four to six repertoires with anomalous nucleotide sharing. TCRdb obtained this table from immuneACCESS and retained in-frame rearrangements with V and J assigned. These tables miss some clones; where compared with another copy, unresolved V genes account for less than half of the shortfall, and the remainder is unexplained. V, J and clone size were drawn from that table, and D and trimming were deduced from the DNA. The sample table contains around 150,000 clones; only one count was recorded for roughly 79% of them. The biggest ten clones account for 1.5% to 2% of the sample.

The data derive from a study of cytomegalovirus exposure and HLA in healthy donors (dated by TCRdb to 2015 to 2018). Background on the whole study: According to an earlier analysis of a few hundred of the donors, about 179 million T cells yielded approximately 120 million unique TCR beta sequences and around 300 Gb of sequence data. Approximately 300 gigabases of sequencing data and tens of millions of unique TCR sequences were included in an early release covering roughly 600 HLA-typed donors. Of the 300 to 450 genotyped donors, around 81% fell in the genetic ancestry cluster associated with self-reported Caucasian donors. The study aimed to test whether cataloging public T cell receptors could reveal signatures of past pathogen exposure. The T cell repertoires of around 670 subjects were profiled by immunosequencing and related to cytomegalovirus serostatus. Along with the approximately 650-subject first cohort, a separate validation cohort of around 120 different subjects was used. To predict cytomegalovirus infection status, the study combined high-throughput TCR immunosequencing, statistical association of individual TCRs with disease status, and machine learning. In a later analysis, previously published TCR beta repertoires from 666 donors were re-analyzed and high-resolution HLA genotyping was added so that TCR occurrence patterns could be studied. Rather than using new phenotypic data, the later analysis identified candidate immune exposures from TCR beta sequences and from how often those sequences occurred across donors. An earlier analysis of about 620 of the donors applied high-throughput TCR beta sequencing to assess whether each TCR beta V gene segment acted as functional or pseudogenic. Donor age, sex, ethnicity and CMV serostatus were collected together with the repertoire data. Genome-wide SNP genotypes for about 65% of the roughly 670 donors were used in a later genetic analysis, which treated that subset as a discovery cohort. All discovery cohort repertoires had been generated using a single sequencing platform. Both class I and class II loci were covered by HLA typing, at four-digit resolution. The number of typed donors differed by locus: 629-630 for A, B, C, DRB1 and DQB1; approximately 520 for DQA1; about 600 for DPA1; and some 430 for DPB1. A handful of DR-DQ haplotypes were handled as single units for association and clustering because linkage in the cohort was strong. On average, roughly 250,000 unique TCR beta nucleotide sequences were sequenced per donor among about 400 genotyped donors of the cohort, with 15% to 20% of those sequences being non-productive.

The cohort comprised around 700 healthy bone marrow donors. At the time of sampling, all cohort members were nominally healthy, though unrecorded immune exposures were likely present. The donor was CMV seronegative and was included in the group of hundreds of seronegative cohort members. A peripheral blood sample was collected from each donor, and TCR beta sequencing was performed on peripheral blood mononuclear cells. The Qiagen DNeasy Blood Extraction Kit was used to extract genomic DNA from the blood cell samples. Broad study findings and their caveats: Because HLA typing was missing for some donors at each locus, association tests included only the typed subset. A cluster of highly shared sequence variants was judged likely to represent a technical artifact of the sequencing pipeline. When HLA alleles, especially DR and DQ, strongly co-occurred, TCR associations were difficult to assign to individual alleles. In vitro tests confirmed that three of the cytomegalovirus-associated TCR beta chains recognize cytomegalovirus antigens. According to the authors, the approach could potentially be generalized to other disease states and immunological phenotypes. V-gene and J-gene trimming of TCR beta chains was associated with a missense DCLRE1C variant in a later genetic analysis, and the association was replicated in an independent cohort. Cytomegalovirus status was reported to be diagnosed by the classifier with high specificity and sensitivity in both the original and validation cohorts. Sequencing depth was assumed to be roughly uniform across donors in the presence/absence analyses, though that assumption may not hold. In an earlier analysis of roughly 500 of the donors, most TCR beta V segments appeared in productive rearrangements about 87% or about 30% of the time, broadly matching IMGT annotations. A later analysis reported that several top co-occurrence clusters appeared linked to parvovirus B19, influenza, CMV and Epstein-Barr virus. The cohort was sequenced for TCR beta chains only, and without alpha or paired-chain data the features that could be detected were limited. A later analysis found that TCR association rates varied across HLA loci, with DRB1 alleles showing the most associated TCRs and HLA-C alleles the fewest. Most CMV-associated TCR beta chains appeared to be HLA-restricted in a later analysis, and the HLA associations seemed to be driven largely by CMV exposure. Some 16 rarely observed V segments, including chromosome 9 orphons, were excluded from the earlier analysis of about 500 of the donors because counts were too low. In a later genetic analysis, fewer N-insertions in productive TCRs were reported among donors in an Asian-associated ancestry cluster than the approximately 670-donor mean. Most TCR sequences were seen in very few donors, while some public TCRs were found in many individuals. In a later analysis, HLA-associated TCR beta chains showed more clonal expansion and lower generation probabilities than non-associated chains that were equally common. At a false discovery rate of 0.05, a later analysis linked 15,000 to 20,000 TCR beta sequences to specific HLA alleles. Correlated functional status among segregating V segments might be attributable to linkage disequilibrium, but an unknown experimental factor could not be ruled out. Some IMGT-functional V segments, including TRBV6-2 and TRBV6-3, could not be told apart with the 87-base-pair reads, so those segments were excluded. A total of about 150 TCR beta chains were listed by the study as associated with cytomegalovirus. CMV serostatus was the only immune exposure information available for the cohort. A further reported finding was that TCR beta sequences accurately predicted the HLA-A and HLA-B alleles for most subjects in the first cohort.

Sequenced input: PBMCs. The TCR comes from a woman aged 25 to 39 in good health and CMV-seronegative. The rearranged chain carries TRBV2 and TRBJ1-4; TRBD1 agrees with 11 junctional bases. The CDR3 protein: CASRIRDRGISRSNEKLFF. DNA sequence: TGTGCCAGCAGGATCCGGGACAGGGGGATAAGTAGGTCTAATGAAAAACTGTTTTTT.